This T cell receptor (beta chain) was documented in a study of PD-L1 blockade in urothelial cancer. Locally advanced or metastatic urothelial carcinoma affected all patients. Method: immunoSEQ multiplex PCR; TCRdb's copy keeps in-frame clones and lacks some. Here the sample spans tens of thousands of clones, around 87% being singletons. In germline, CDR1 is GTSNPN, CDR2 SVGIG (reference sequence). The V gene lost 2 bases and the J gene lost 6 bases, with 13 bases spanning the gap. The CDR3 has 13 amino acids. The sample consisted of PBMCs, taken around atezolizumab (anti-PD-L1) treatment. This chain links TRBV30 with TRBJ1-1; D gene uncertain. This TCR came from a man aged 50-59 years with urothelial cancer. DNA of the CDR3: TGTGCCTGGAGTTCTTTCATTGGCTCTGAAGCTTTCTTT. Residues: CAWSSFIGSEAFF.